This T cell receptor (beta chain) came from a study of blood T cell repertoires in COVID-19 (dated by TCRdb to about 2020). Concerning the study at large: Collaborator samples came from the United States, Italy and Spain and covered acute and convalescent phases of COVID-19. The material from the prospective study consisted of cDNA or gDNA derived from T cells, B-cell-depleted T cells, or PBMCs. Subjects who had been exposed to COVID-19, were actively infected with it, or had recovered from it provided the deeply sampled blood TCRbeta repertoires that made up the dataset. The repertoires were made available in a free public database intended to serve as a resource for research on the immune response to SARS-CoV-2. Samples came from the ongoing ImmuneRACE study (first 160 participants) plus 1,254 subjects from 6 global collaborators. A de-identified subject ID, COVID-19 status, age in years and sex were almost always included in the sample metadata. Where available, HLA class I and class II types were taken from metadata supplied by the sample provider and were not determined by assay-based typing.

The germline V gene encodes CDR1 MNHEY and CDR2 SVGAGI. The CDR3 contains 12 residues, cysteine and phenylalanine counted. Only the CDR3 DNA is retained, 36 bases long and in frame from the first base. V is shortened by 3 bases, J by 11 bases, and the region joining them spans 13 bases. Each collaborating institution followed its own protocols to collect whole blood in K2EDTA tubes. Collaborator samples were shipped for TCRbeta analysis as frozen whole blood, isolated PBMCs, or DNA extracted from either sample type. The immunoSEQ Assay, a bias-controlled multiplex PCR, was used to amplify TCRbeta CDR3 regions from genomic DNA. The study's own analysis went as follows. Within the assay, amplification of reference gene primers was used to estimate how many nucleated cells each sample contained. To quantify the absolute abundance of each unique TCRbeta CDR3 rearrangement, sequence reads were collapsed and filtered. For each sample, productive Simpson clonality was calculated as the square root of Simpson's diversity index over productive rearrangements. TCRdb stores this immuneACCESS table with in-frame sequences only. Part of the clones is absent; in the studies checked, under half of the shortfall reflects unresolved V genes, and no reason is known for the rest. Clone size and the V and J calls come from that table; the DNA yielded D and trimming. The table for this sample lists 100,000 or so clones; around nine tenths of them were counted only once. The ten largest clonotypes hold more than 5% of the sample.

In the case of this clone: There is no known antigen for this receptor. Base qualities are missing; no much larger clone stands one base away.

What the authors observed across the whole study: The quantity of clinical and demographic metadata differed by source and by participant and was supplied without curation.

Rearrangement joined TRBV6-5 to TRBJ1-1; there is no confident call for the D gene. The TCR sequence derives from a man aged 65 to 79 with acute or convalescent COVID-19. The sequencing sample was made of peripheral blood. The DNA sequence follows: TGTGCCAGCAGTTATTCGGGGTTTAGGGCTTTCTTT. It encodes CASSYSGFRAFF.